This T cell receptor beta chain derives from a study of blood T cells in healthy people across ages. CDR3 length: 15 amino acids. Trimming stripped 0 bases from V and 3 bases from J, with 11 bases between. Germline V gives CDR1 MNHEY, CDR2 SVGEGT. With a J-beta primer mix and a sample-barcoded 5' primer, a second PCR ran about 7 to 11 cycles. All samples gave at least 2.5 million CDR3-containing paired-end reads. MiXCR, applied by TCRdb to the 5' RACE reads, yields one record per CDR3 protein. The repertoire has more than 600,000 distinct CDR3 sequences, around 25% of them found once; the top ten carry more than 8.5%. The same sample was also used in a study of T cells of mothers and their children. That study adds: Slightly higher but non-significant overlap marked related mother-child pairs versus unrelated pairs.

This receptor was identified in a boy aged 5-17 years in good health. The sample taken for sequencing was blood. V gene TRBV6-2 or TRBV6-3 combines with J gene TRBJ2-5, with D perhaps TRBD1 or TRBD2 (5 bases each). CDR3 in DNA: TGTGCCAGCAGTTACTCAACGGGGACGAAAGAGACCCAGTACTTC. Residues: CASSYSTGTKETQYF.